The rows below give T cell receptor beta chains drawn from one sample of a study of breast tumors, draining lymph nodes, adjacent tissues. TCRdb re-analysed the multiplex PCR reads in MiXCR, keeping a single row per CDR3 protein. Among about 180,000 distinct CDR3 sequences listed, about 33% were seen once. The sample comprised axillary lymph node tissue. These receptors were taken from a female donor with breast cancer. Some clones in this sample may be carry-over from other donors' samples. The CDR3 runs from the conserved cysteine through the conserved F or W. The D gene is left open where the match is weak. Expanded clones are given a class, and other clones once, few, many or no size at all.

clone_size: -; v_call: TRBV7-9; j_call: TRBJ2-7; d_call: -; cdr3_nt: TGTGCCAGCAGTTCCCTCTCAACGGGGGCATCCTACGAGCATACCTTC; cdr3_aa: CASSSLSTGASYEHTF
clone_size: many; v_call: TRBV20-1; j_call: TRBJ2-6; d_call: -; cdr3_nt: TGCAGTGCTATTTATCCTGGGGCCAACGTCCTGACTTTC; cdr3_aa: CSAIYPGANVLTF
clone_size: many; v_call: TRBV7-9; j_call: TRBJ2-4; d_call: -; cdr3_nt: TGTGCCAGCAGCTTAGACCAAAACATTCAGTACTTC; cdr3_aa: CASSLDQNIQYF
clone_size: -; v_call: TRBV6-5; j_call: TRBJ1-1; d_call: -; cdr3_nt: TGTGCCAGCAGTTACTCCTGGGGGGGCACTGAAGCTTTCTTT; cdr3_aa: CASSYSWGGTEAFF
clone_size: once; v_call: TRBV6-5; j_call: TRBJ1-4; d_call: -; cdr3_nt: TGTGCCAGCAGACTAATGGGGGTTGGGGAACTGTTTTTT; cdr3_aa: CASRLMGVGELFF
clone_size: many; v_call: TRBV4-2; j_call: TRBJ2-3; d_call: -; cdr3_nt: TGTGCCAGCAGCCAGGGGTTTGAGCGGACAGATACGCAGTATTTT; cdr3_aa: CASSQGFERTDTQYF
clone_size: many; v_call: TRBV24-1; j_call: TRBJ2-2; d_call: TRBD1; cdr3_nt: TGTGCCACCAGTGATTCGGGACAGGGGGCCTCGAGATTTTGGAACACCGGGGAGCTGTTTTTT; cdr3_aa: CATSDSGQGASRFWNTGELFF
clone_size: few; v_call: TRBV6-5; j_call: TRBJ1-1; d_call: -; cdr3_nt: TGTGCCAGCAGTTACGTAGGGAGGACTGAAGCTTTCTTT; cdr3_aa: CASSYVGRTEAFF
clone_size: -; v_call: TRBV2; j_call: TRBJ1-1; d_call: -; cdr3_nt: TGTGCCAGTTCGAAAAGGGAGGAAACTGAAGCTTTCTTT; cdr3_aa: CASSKREETEAFF
clone_size: many; v_call: TRBV9; j_call: TRBJ1-5; d_call: TRBD1; cdr3_nt: TGTGCCAGCAGCACGGACAGGGACGGCAATCAGCCCCAGCATTTT; cdr3_aa: CASSTDRDGNQPQHF
clone_size: once; v_call: TRBV20-1; j_call: TRBJ1-4; d_call: -; cdr3_nt: TGCAGTGCCAGCAGTTTTGTGAGGAAAAATGAAAAACTGTTTTTT; cdr3_aa: CSASSFVRKNEKLFF
clone_size: many; v_call: TRBV27; j_call: TRBJ1-6; d_call: -; cdr3_nt: TGTGCCAGCAGTCCAAGGGGGGACGGAGGAAATTCACCCCTCCACTTT; cdr3_aa: CASSPRGDGGNSPLHF
clone_size: -; v_call: TRBV9; j_call: TRBJ2-3; d_call: -; cdr3_nt: TGTGCCAGCAGCGTCACTGGGGGCACAGATACGCAGTCTTTT; cdr3_aa: CASSVTGGTDTQSF
clone_size: few; v_call: TRBV27; j_call: TRBJ2-3; d_call: TRBD2; cdr3_nt: TGTGCCAGCAGAAATAGCTACTTGGCGGGAGGTACGCAGTATTTT; cdr3_aa: CASRNSYLAGGTQYF
clone_size: -; v_call: TRBV5-8; j_call: TRBJ1-2; d_call: -; cdr3_nt: TGTGCCAGCAGCTTGCAGGGGTCGAGCCTCGTGAGGGGCTACACCTTC; cdr3_aa: CASSLQGSSLVRGYTF
clone_size: -; v_call: TRBV7-2; j_call: TRBJ2-3; d_call: TRBD1; cdr3_nt: TGTGCCAGCAGCCCTCGGACAGGGGGCCGGAATGAGCAGTATTTT; cdr3_aa: CASSPRTGGRNEQYF
clone_size: -; v_call: TRBV7-8; j_call: TRBJ1-2; d_call: -; cdr3_nt: TGTGCCAGCAGCTTAGTTGGCAGTTTCAACTATGGCTACCCCTTC; cdr3_aa: CASSLVGSFNYGYPF
clone_size: -; v_call: TRBV11-3; j_call: TRBJ1-4; d_call: -; cdr3_nt: TGTGCCAGCAGCCACGGGACGGGCGGAACTAATGAAAAACTGTTTTTT; cdr3_aa: CASSHGTGGTNEKLFF
clone_size: many; v_call: TRBV30; j_call: TRBJ2-3; d_call: TRBD2; cdr3_nt: TGTGCCTGGAGTAAACTAGCGGTGGGCACAGATACGCAGTATTTT; cdr3_aa: CAWSKLAVGTDTQYF
clone_size: many; v_call: TRBV6-1; j_call: TRBJ2-7; d_call: -; cdr3_nt: TGTGCCAGCAGTAATTCCGAGCTGTATGGGGAGCAGTACTTC; cdr3_aa: CASSNSELYGEQYF
clone_size: many; v_call: TRBV10-3; j_call: TRBJ2-7; d_call: TRBD1; cdr3_nt: TGTGCCATCAGTGAGTCGGGACAGAACTACGAGCAGTACTTC; cdr3_aa: CAISESGQNYEQYF
clone_size: many; v_call: TRBV5-4; j_call: TRBJ2-3; d_call: TRBD2; cdr3_nt: TGTGCCAGCAGCTTGCCGCGGGGGAACACAGATACGCAGTATTTT; cdr3_aa: CASSLPRGNTDTQYF
clone_size: many; v_call: TRBV10-3; j_call: TRBJ2-1; d_call: TRBD1; cdr3_nt: TGTGCCATCGCCAACGCAGGGGGCCGAGGGAATGAGCAGTTCTTC; cdr3_aa: CAIANAGGRGNEQFF
clone_size: -; v_call: TRBV9; j_call: TRBJ1-5; d_call: -; cdr3_nt: TGTGCCAGCAGCGGACGAACGGGGGGCATTCAGCCCCAGCATTTT; cdr3_aa: CASSGRTGGIQPQHF
clone_size: many; v_call: TRBV29-1; j_call: TRBJ2-7; d_call: TRBD2; cdr3_nt: TGCAGCGTTGTTGGGGAGGTCGGGGGGTTCGAGCAGTACTTC; cdr3_aa: CSVVGEVGGFEQYF
clone_size: -; v_call: TRBV2; j_call: TRBJ1-1; d_call: -; cdr3_nt: TGTGCCAGCAGTCCGGACCAAAACGAAGCTTTCTTT; cdr3_aa: CASSPDQNEAFF
clone_size: many; v_call: TRBV13; j_call: TRBJ2-2; d_call: TRBD2; cdr3_nt: TGTGCCAGCAGCTTACTGGCTAGCGGGGGGCAGAACACCGGGGAGCTGTTTTTT; cdr3_aa: CASSLLASGGQNTGELFF
clone_size: -; v_call: TRBV27; j_call: TRBJ1-2; d_call: TRBD1; cdr3_nt: TGTGCCAGCAGTTTTATCGAGGGGGCTATCTGGGGCTACACCTTC; cdr3_aa: CASSFIEGAIWGYTF
clone_size: -; v_call: TRBV6-1; j_call: TRBJ1-5; d_call: -; cdr3_nt: TGTGCCAGCAGTGAATGGTCGGGGTTTAGCAATCGGCCCCAGCATTTT; cdr3_aa: CASSEWSGFSNRPQHF
clone_size: many; v_call: TRBV25-1; j_call: TRBJ1-2; d_call: TRBD1; cdr3_nt: TGTGCCAGCAGTGAACCAGGGGGGATCTATGGCTACACCTTC; cdr3_aa: CASSEPGGIYGYTF
clone_size: -; v_call: TRBV7-3; j_call: TRBJ1-2; d_call: TRBD1; cdr3_nt: TGTGCCAGCAGCTCATTTTCCTGGGGACAGGGGGGGCGAAACTATGGCTACACCTTC; cdr3_aa: CASSSFSWGQGGRNYGYTF
clone_size: many; v_call: TRBV30; j_call: TRBJ1-3; d_call: -; cdr3_nt: TGTGCCTGGAAGTACGGCGGTACTTTCTCTGGAAACACCATATATTTT; cdr3_aa: CAWKYGGTFSGNTIYF
clone_size: many; v_call: TRBV6-1; j_call: TRBJ1-4; d_call: -; cdr3_nt: TGTGCCAGCAGTGGATCGAGGGGAGGTTTTTGGGCAACTAATGAAAAACTGTTTTTT; cdr3_aa: CASSGSRGGFWATNEKLFF
clone_size: many; v_call: TRBV6-5; j_call: TRBJ1-6; d_call: -; cdr3_nt: TGTGCCAGCAGTTCCCCCCCAGATTCACCCCTCCACTTT; cdr3_aa: CASSSPPDSPLHF
clone_size: many; v_call: TRBV20-1; j_call: TRBJ2-1; d_call: TRBD2; cdr3_nt: TGCAGTGCTAAAGCGGGAGCAGGTGAGCAGTTCTTC; cdr3_aa: CSAKAGAGEQFF
clone_size: many; v_call: TRBV7-9; j_call: TRBJ1-2; d_call: -; cdr3_nt: TGTGCCAGCAGCTTAGATCAGGGGTCCTTCTATGGCTACACCTTC; cdr3_aa: CASSLDQGSFYGYTF
clone_size: many; v_call: TRBV7-3; j_call: TRBJ2-3; d_call: -; cdr3_nt: TGTGCCAGCAGCCCGATTGATTCGACAGATACGCAGTATTTT; cdr3_aa: CASSPIDSTDTQYF
clone_size: -; v_call: TRBV20-1; j_call: TRBJ1-4; d_call: -; cdr3_nt: TGCTCGGACGGTATGGGGCTAGCTAATGAAAAACTGTTTTTT; cdr3_aa: CSDGMGLANEKLFF
clone_size: -; v_call: TRBV10-3; j_call: TRBJ1-6; d_call: TRBD1; cdr3_nt: TGTGCCATCAGTCCGACAGGGAATTCACCCCTCCACTTT; cdr3_aa: CAISPTGNSPLHF
clone_size: -; v_call: TRBV18; j_call: TRBJ2-6; d_call: -; cdr3_nt: TGTGCCCGCTCACGAAAGGACTCTGGGGCCAACGTCCTGACTTTC; cdr3_aa: CARSRKDSGANVLTF
clone_size: -; v_call: TRBV9; j_call: TRBJ1-2; d_call: -; cdr3_nt: TGTGCCAGCAGCGTAGATCTAGGCAGGCGGCGAGGCGGCTACACCTTC; cdr3_aa: CASSVDLGRRRGGYTF
clone_size: many; v_call: TRBV2; j_call: TRBJ1-2; d_call: TRBD1; cdr3_nt: TGTGCCAGCAGGGACGACTACAGGGGAAACTATGGCTACACCTTC; cdr3_aa: CASRDDYRGNYGYTF
clone_size: -; v_call: TRBV9; j_call: TRBJ2-3; d_call: TRBD2; cdr3_nt: TGTGCCAGCAGCGCTAGCGGGAGCCCTAGCACAGATACGCAGTATTTT; cdr3_aa: CASSASGSPSTDTQYF
clone_size: many; v_call: TRBV14; j_call: TRBJ1-3; d_call: -; cdr3_nt: TGTGCCAGCAGGGCCAGAGGGTCTGGAAACACCATATATTTT; cdr3_aa: CASRARGSGNTIYF